This T cell receptor (beta chain) derives from a study of long-term antiretroviral therapy in people with HIV (dated by TCRdb to between 2021 and 2024). As for the study more broadly: The earliest samples were collected about a decade before the 2015 WHO recommendation for immediate ART, when ART was typically delayed until CD4 counts fell. No cross-contamination during QIAcube processing was shown when test extractions of a monoclonal T-cell line were performed alongside over 25 polyclonal samples. From 30 adults with confirmed HIV infection, the cohort provided over 150 cryopreserved PBMC samples, gathered serially across a mean of about six years (range 1-12). Among the 25 to 30 participants with HIV, about 11 were female. This retrospective serial study examined whether starting ART and sustained HIV suppression were associated with changes in the composition and diversity of the TRB repertoire in peripheral blood.

The CDR3 contains 17 residues, cysteine and phenylalanine counted. The entry retains the CDR3 DNA only, 51 bases that are in frame from base 1. Trimming accounts for 5 bases at V and 3 bases at J, while the number of junction bases matched to no gene is 14. In the germline V gene (reference sequence), CDR1 corresponds to MNHEY and CDR2 to SMNVEV. Sequencing of the TRB variable region was done with the immunoSEQ hsTCRB v3.0 assay at survey level resolution. TRB sequencing targeted a depth of about 40,000-50,000 T-cell genomes per sample. Pooled TRB libraries were sequenced on an Illumina MiSeq with a v3 150-cycle kit. In the original analysis: Analysis of repertoires was carried out in R inside a reproducible Nextflow workflow spanning QC, data transformation and analysis. Custom analyses were implemented in LymphoSeq2, an R package for AIRR-Seq data exploration. A handful of samples that produced fewer than 5000 total TRB sequences were removed, so approximately 190 HIV repertoires were analyzed. Among the 170 to 200 retained HIV repertoires, 55 to 60 were collected before ART initiation and under 150 after ART initiation. Each repertoire was downsampled to 5000 TRB nucleotide sequences, and summary statistics were averaged across 100 downsampling iterations. The analysis kept only TRB sequences whose CDR3 regions were at least seven amino acids long. Two measures captured diversity: a Shannon entropy-derived clonality score and the Gini coefficient. In repertoire networks, the top 5000 CDR3 amino acid sequences were linked whenever an edit distance of one separated two sequences. For TRB CDR3 amino acid sequences, GLIPH2 was used to predict antigen specificity groups and MHC restriction. To flag known CMV, EBV, HIV or tissue antigen associations, CDR3 amino acid sequences were matched against VDJdb and McPAS-TCR. Pre-ART, post-ART and control groups were compared with Wilcoxon signed-rank tests and Holm-Bonferroni correction. TCRdb took over this immuneACCESS table, retaining in-frame rearrangements with V and J assigned. Such tables are incomplete; in checked studies, under half of the missing clones stem from an unresolved V gene, and the remainder is unexplained. V and J calls and clone size come straight from that table; D and trimming were deduced from the DNA. The sample table records 20,000 to 25,000 clones; approximately 92% of these occur just once. The ten largest make up roughly 7% of the sample.

Overall results and qualifications from the work: No data were available on ART adherence, viral resistance or therapy changes, limiting inferences about post-ART repertoire changes. Samples dated from about 2003 to 2018, and the ART regimens used may be less effective than current ones. Expanded TRB clones identified before ART initiation dominated the repertoire at all time points, although this dominance fluctuated and declined in many PLHIV after ART. Owing to limited PBMC availability, only the TCR beta chain was sequenced, without alpha chain pairing. A significant increase in TRB diversity was found to be associated with ART initiation, although TRB diversity was observed to remain significantly below that of transplant donor controls even after long-term ART. Compared with controls, HIV repertoires had narrower CDR3 length ranges, and the network structure pointed to an antigen-experienced repertoire that shifted only slightly toward naive after ART. Because pre-ART samples had limited cell numbers, profiling was done on unsorted PBMC rather than on sorted CD4+ and CD8+ T cells.

To be included, a participant needed at least one PBMC sample from before ART initiation plus at least two post-ART samples. Treatment was received in the United States of America by all participants with HIV. Before DNA extraction, cryopreserved samples containing about 0.9-10 million PBMC were thawed and washed. At the time of the earliest PBMC sample, participants with HIV were aged between roughly 23 and 60 years. PBMC samples from each participant spanned 1-4 timepoints before ART initiation and 2-8 timepoints after ART initiation, with a median of 7 samples. For every participant, serial HIV viral load, CD4+ T-cell count, ART history and demographic data were obtained. Using a Qiagen kit on a QIAcube, genomic DNA was extracted from unsorted PBMC, with samples processed in batches of 12. A remark on this clone: There is no known antigen for this receptor. The record has no base qualities; no much larger clone is one base away.

This sequence was found in a woman aged 45-60 years with HIV. The sample was unsorted PBMCs, taken 4.4 years after starting antiretroviral therapy. The chain couples TRBV27 to TRBJ1-1, and 8 junction bases match TRBD1. The DNA reads as follows: TGTGCCAGCAGTATAGGGACAGGCTTCATGACGGACACTGAAGCTTTCTTT. Its protein is CASSIGTGFMTDTEAFF.